These 21 T cell receptor beta chains were sequenced from one sample in a study of shared clonotypes between healthy human individuals. Here immunoSEQ multiplex PCR was the method, and the copy in TCRdb shows in-frame clones only, minus some. Here the sample spans about 470,000 clones, about four fifths being singletons. Sequencing was performed on PBMCs. These receptor sequences come from a woman in her thirties or forties in good health. Some clones in this sample may be carry-over from other donors' samples.

This chain uses TRBV27 with TRBJ1-5; 8 bases are a match to TRBD1. The CDR3 runs to 13 residues. Germline lookup yields CDR1 MNHEY and CDR2 SMNVEV (reference sequence). Unmatched junction bases numbered 10, after V lost 6 bases and J lost 12 bases. DNA of the CDR3: TGTGCCAGCAGAGCCCCCGGGACAGGAAACCAGCATTTT. It is translated as CASRAPGTGNQHF.

This chain links TRBV5-1 with TRBJ2-1; 7 bases are shared with TRBD1. The germline V gene encodes CDR1 SGHRS and CDR2 YFSETQ. J was trimmed by 1 base and V by 4 bases; bases with no gene match: 5. CDR3 length equals 15 residues. CDR3 coding DNA: TGCGCCAGCAGCCCGGAGACAGGGTCCTACAATGAGCAGTTCTTC. This translates into CASSPETGSYNEQFF.

This chain joins TRBV5-4 and TRBJ2-2, with TRBD2 identical over 9 bases. Germline CDR1 and CDR2: SGHNT and YYREEE (reference sequence). The CDR3 length is 15 residues. V gave up 6 bases and J gave up 5 bases; unmatched junction bases: 8. The CDR3 DNA is TGTGCCAGCAACATAGCGGGAGTTCGGACCGGGGAGCTGTTTTTT. Protein product: CASNIAGVRTGELFF.

This clone occurred a few times. This rearrangement joins TRBV7-9 to TRBJ2-5; 11 nucleotides align to TRBD1. The closer fit of TRBJ2-7 to the DNA end suggests the J call may be wrong. Germline assignment: CDR1 SEHNR and CDR2 FQNEAQ (reference sequence). There are 19 residues in the CDR3. The CDR3 reads CASSADRGRGDYHPYEQYF. The CDR3, as DNA: TGTGCCAGCAGCGCGGACAGGGGGCGCGGGGACTATCACCCCTACGAGCAGTACTTC.

The chain recombines TRBV5-6 with TRBJ2-3, with D maybe TRBD2 (6 bases). The CDR3 has 15 residues. V was shortened by 2 bases and J by 2 bases, with 12 bases between the two germline ends. Germline V CDR1 and CDR2: SGHDT, YYEEEE. For the CDR3, the DNA is TGTGCCAGCAGCTTCCGGACTACTTACACAGATACGCAGTATTTT. Its protein product is CASSFRTTYTDTQYF.

A note on this clone: At the DNA level, this CDR3 is encoded by other sequences in the same sample as well. In DNA form, the CDR3 reads TGTGCCAGCAGCGTAAGGGGAACCGGGGAGCTGTTTTTT. Translating it yields CASSVRGTGELFF. The chain combines TRBV9 with TRBJ2-2; D is possibly TRBD1 (5 bases). Germline V gene sequence: CDR1 SGDLS, CDR2 YYNGEE. V lost 1 base to trimming and J lost 5 bases, with 6 bases between them. This CDR3 contains 13 residues.

In its sample, this clone was seen once. This sequence joins TRBV20-1 and TRBJ2-7; D gene uncertain. Trimming removed 8 bases at V and 2 bases at J, with 7 bases between. The CDR3 sequence is 10 residues long. CDR1 is DFQATT and CDR2 is SNEGSKA in the germline V gene (reference sequence). CDR3 nucleotide sequence: TGCAGTCCAATTGCCTACGAGCAGTACTTC. Translation: CSPIAYEQYF.

This clone was counted once. The DNA of the CDR3 is TGCGCCAGCAGCCAAGGGGGGATTGACGAGCAGTACTTC. Its translation is CASSQGGIDEQYF. The J gene is TRBJ2-7, the V gene TRBV4-3, with D possibly being TRBD1 or TRBD2 (5 bases each). The CDR3 length is 13 residues. Germline loops: CDR1 LGHNA, CDR2 YSLEER. Trimming stripped 1 base from V and 5 bases from J, with 9 bases between.

The J gene is TRBJ2-1, the V gene TRBV13; 9 bases fit TRBD2. The CDR3 runs 15 residues. Germline V gene lookup returns CDR1 PRHDT and CDR2 FYEKMQ (reference sequence). With V trimmed by 3 bases and J by 4 bases, 4 bases remained unmatched. The CDR3 region is CASSFSGSGYNEQFF. Written as DNA, the CDR3 is TGTGCCAGCAGCTTTAGCGGGAGTGGGTACAATGAGCAGTTCTTC.

Comment on this clone: One end of the junction fails to match germline, which may point to a read error. The chain recombines TRBV19 with TRBJ1-5, with 10 bases that match TRBD1. CDR3 length: 14 amino acids. Germline CDR1 reads LNHDA; CDR2 reads SQIVND (reference sequence). The DNA for the CDR3 is TGTGCCAGTAGTAAGACAGGGGGCAACCAGCCCCAGCATTTT. Residues: CASSKTGGNQPQHF.

This rearrangement joins TRBV9 to TRBJ2-6; 9 bases map to TRBD1. This CDR3 spans 16 amino acids. Trimming at V came to 2 bases and at J to 2 bases, leaving 2 bases not matched to a gene. Germline V gene sequence: CDR1 SGDLS, CDR2 YYNGEE. The CDR3 region has the DNA TGTGCCAGCAGCGTCACAGGGGGCCCTGGGGCCAACGTCCTGACTTTC. Translating gives CASSVTGGPGANVLTF. Full variable domain (outside the CDR3, taken from reference TRBV9 and TRBJ2-6): DSGVTQTPKHLITATGQRVTLRCSPRSGDLSVYWYQQSLDQGLQFLIQYYNGEERAKGNILERFSAQQFPDLHSELNLSSLELGDSALYFCASSVTGGPGANVLTFGAGSRLTVL.

This chain links TRBV5-4 with TRBJ1-6; no firm D call. The CDR3 totals 14 residues. Germline V gene data show CDR1 as SGHNT and CDR2 as YYREEE (reference sequence). V lost 5 bases and J 8 bases, leaving 14 bases between the germline ends. The CDR3 sequence: CASRPRTGDSPLHF. The CDR3 DNA is TGTGCCAGCAGACCCCGGACTGGGGATTCACCCCTCCACTTT.

With respect to this clone: Just one base apart from a much larger clone, this may be a read error. The chain carries TRBV5-4 and TRBJ2-7, with 14 bases aligning to TRBD2. The V and J ends lost 4 bases and 3 bases, in that order; junction bases with no gene match: 3. From germline, CDR1 is SGHNT and CDR2 YYREEE (reference sequence). CDR3 length: 15 residues. The CDR3 sequence: CASSIGTSGSYEQYF. The CDR3 DNA reads TGTGCCAGCAGCATTGGGACTAGCGGGAGCTACGAGCAGTACTTC.

A few counts support this clone. DNA for the CDR3: TGTGCCAGCAGCTTTTACAGCTTCACAGATACGCAGTATTTT. It is translated as CASSFYSFTDTQYF. The rearrangement joins TRBV5-5 to TRBJ2-3; D ambiguous. Per germline, CDR1 SGHKS and CDR2 YYEKEE (reference sequence). The CDR3 extends over 14 amino acids. V lost 2 bases, J lost 2 bases, and 9 bases lay in between. The complete variable domain, with remaining parts taken from reference TRBV5-5 and TRBJ2-3, reads DAGVTQSPTHLIKTRGQQVTLRCSPISGHKSVSWYQQVLGQGPQFIFQYYEKEERGRGNFPDRFSARQFPNYSSELNVNALLLGDSALYLCASSFYSFTDTQYFGPGTRLTVL.

The V and J genes are TRBV5-1 and TRBJ2-1; D possibly matches TRBD1 or TRBD2 (5 bases each). Per germline, CDR1 SGHRS and CDR2 YFSETQ. V lost 4 bases, J lost 1 base, and 15 bases lay in between. The length of the CDR3 is 16 residues. The DNA for the CDR3 is TGCGCCAGCAGCCCGGCCGGGACGGGGTCCTACAATGAGCAGTTCTTC. This translates into CASSPAGTGSYNEQFF.

This sequence joins TRBV28 and TRBJ1-2, with D hard to call. V lost 7 bases and J 3 bases, leaving 6 bases between the germline ends. This CDR3 spans 11 amino acids. Germline values: CDR1 MDHEN, CDR2 SYDVKM. The CDR3 bases are TGTGCCAGCATGGTCGACTATGGCTACACCTTC. This codes for CASMVDYGYTF.

The V call is TRBV15, the J call TRBJ2-5; the D gene is possibly TRBD1 (5 bases). V was trimmed by 0 bases and J by 4 bases, leaving 9 bases between them. The CDR3 is made up of 14 amino acids. Germline CDR1 LNHNV, CDR2 YYDKDF (reference sequence). The CDR3 reads CATSRDRQGETQYF. DNA for the CDR3: TGTGCCACCAGCAGAGATCGGCAGGGAGAGACCCAGTACTTC.

A single count supports this clone. The chain employs TRBV28 and TRBJ2-1; 16 bases match TRBD2. Germline lookup yields CDR1 MDHEN and CDR2 SYDVKM. The CDR3 length is 19 residues. V lost 2 bases and J lost 0; bases outside the gene matches: 4. Here the CDR3 reads CASSLLGLAGGSSYNEQFF. Here the CDR3 DNA reads TGTGCCAGCAGTTTACTGGGACTAGCGGGAGGGAGCTCCTACAATGAGCAGTTCTTC.

This clone was counted only a few times. This chain links TRBV7-5 with TRBJ1-2; the listed D gene, TRBD1, was not tested against the DNA. TRBV7-5 is labeled a pseudogene. The CDR3 spans 15 residues. The DNA of the CDR3 is TGTGTCAGAAGCTACCGGACAGGGACTGACTATGGCTACACCTTC. Translated: CVRSYRTGTDYGYTF.

This clone was found once. The rearrangement links TRBV9 to TRBJ1-4; maybe TRBD1 (5 bases). V lost 0 bases, J lost 8 bases, and 11 bases lay in between. Germline CDR1 is SGDLS and CDR2 is YYNGEE. The CDR3 is 14 residues long. The CDR3 here is CASSVAGTGEKLFF. CDR3 nucleotides: TGTGCCAGCAGCGTAGCAGGGACGGGGGAAAAACTGTTTTTT.

This chain joins TRBV19 and TRBJ2-7, with a tentative D call TRBD2 (7 bases). Between the trimmed V and J ends, which lost 6 bases and 2 bases, there was a span of 17 bases. The germline V gene has CDR1 LNHDA and CDR2 SQIVND (reference sequence). The length of the CDR3 is 15 residues. CDR3 nucleotides: TGTGCCAGTAGCGATGGGGGGGCACCACCCTACGAGCAGTACTTC. This gives the protein CASSDGGAPPYEQYF.